This record covers a single TCR beta chain. Its specificity is not known. Other DNA sequences in the sample encode the same CDR3. This sample is part of a study of cytomegalovirus exposure and HLA in healthy donors. The wider study: A prior study identified over 100 million unique TCR beta sequences from about 180 million T cells. The study's findings and limits: In a later analysis, TCR association rates varied by HLA locus: DRB1 most, HLA-C fewest. Earlier analysis looked at TCR beta V segments, and most were productive about 87% or about 30% of the time. Among donors in an Asian-associated ancestry cluster, a later analysis reportedly found fewer N-insertions than the approximately 700-donor mean.

V was pared by 3 bases and J by 3 bases, with 1 base of the junction left unmatched. Looked up from germline, CDR1 is SQVTM and CDR2 is ANQGSEA. This CDR3 is built from 13 residues. The PCR had 60 Vbeta and 13 Jbeta primers. The protocol was immunoSEQ multiplex PCR, while the TCRdb copy is restricted to in-frame clones and leaves out a portion. The sample shows about 98,000 clones, approximately 82% of them seen only once. Specimen: PBMCs. This rearrangement joins TRBV29-1 to TRBJ2-3; 9 bases fit TRBD2. This receptor was obtained from a middle-aged man in good health and CMV-seronegative. CDR3 region: CSVDSGGTDTQYF. The CDR3 bases are TGCAGCGTTGACAGCGGGGGGACAGATACGCAGTATTTT.